These T cell receptor beta chains were read from a single sample in a study of early T cells in non-severe SARS-CoV-2 infection. TCRdb reprocessed the 5' RACE reads via MiXCR and lists one record per CDR3 protein. This sample carries tens of thousands of distinct CDR3 sequences, around 14% of them seen once, and the ten largest clones take about 8.5%. The sample consisted of whole blood. These receptors were taken from an adult who was a healthcare worker with PCR-confirmed SARS-CoV-2 infection or an uninfected control (not recorded which). The CDR3 runs from the conserved cysteine through the conserved F or W. D genes are given only for firm matches.

j_call d_call v_call cdr3_aa
TRBJ2-7 TRBD2 TRBV5-1 CASSLGGSSAYEQYF
TRBJ2-4 TRBD1 TRBV29-1 CSVVTGVMSIQYF
TRBJ1-6 TRBD1 TRBV6-6 CASSYSGTGSSNSPLHF
TRBJ2-3 NA TRBV7-3 CASSLGHTQYF
TRBJ2-1 NA TRBV19 CASSIPYNEQFF
TRBJ2-5 NA TRBV24-1 CATSDPHQETQYF
TRBJ2-3 NA TRBV28 CANARDGTDTQYF
TRBJ2-2 TRBD2 TRBV6-1 CASQVAGGLTGELFF
TRBJ2-7 NA TRBV27 CASSLSWLAREEQYF
TRBJ2-3 NA TRBV5-5 CASSLGLVTNRDTQYF
TRBJ2-2 NA TRBV5-1 CASSLSLTRTTGELFF
TRBJ2-1 TRBD2 TRBV5-8 CASSSGTSGTYNEQFF
TRBJ1-1 NA TRBV28 CASTPSPGLTEAFF
TRBJ1-1 NA TRBV5-6 CASSLEGWAEAFF
TRBJ1-4 TRBD1 TRBV20-1 CSAMPTGRGTNEKLFF
TRBJ1-4 NA TRBV28 CASRPGLNKKLFF
TRBJ2-5 NA TRBV5-1 CASSFSMETQYF
TRBJ2-1 NA TRBV29-1 CSVVYNEQFF
TRBJ1-4 NA TRBV19 CASSIPSGANEKLFF
TRBJ1-1 TRBD1 TRBV20-1 CSARGQGVGEAFF
TRBJ1-5 NA TRBV2 CASTLGNQPQHF
TRBJ2-5 TRBD2 TRBV11-2 CASSPRGRGRGETQYF